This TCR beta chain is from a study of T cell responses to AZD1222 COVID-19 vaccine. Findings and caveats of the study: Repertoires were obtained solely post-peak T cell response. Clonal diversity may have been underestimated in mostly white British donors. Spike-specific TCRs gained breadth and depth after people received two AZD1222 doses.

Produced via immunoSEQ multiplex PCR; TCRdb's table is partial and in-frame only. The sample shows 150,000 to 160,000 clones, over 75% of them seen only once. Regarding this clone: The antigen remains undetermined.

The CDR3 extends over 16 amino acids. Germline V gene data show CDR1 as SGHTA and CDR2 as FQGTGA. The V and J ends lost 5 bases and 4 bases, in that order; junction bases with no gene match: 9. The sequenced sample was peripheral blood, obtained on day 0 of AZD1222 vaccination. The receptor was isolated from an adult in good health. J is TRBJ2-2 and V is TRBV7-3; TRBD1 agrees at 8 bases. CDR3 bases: TGTGCCAGCAGCACCGACAGGGGAGTGGGCACCGGGGAGCTGTTTTTT. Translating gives CASSTDRGVGTGELFF.